Detailed here is one T cell receptor beta chain. This CDR3 has 14 amino acids. In germline, CDR1 is LNHDA, CDR2 SQIVND (reference sequence). Trimming cost V 5 bases and J 4 bases; bases outside gene matches: 4. This entry comes from a study of blood T cell repertoires in COVID-19. About the research overall: Acute and convalescent COVID-19 samples came from the United States, Italy and Spain.

Libraries were prepared by immunoSEQ multiplex PCR; TCRdb keeps only in-frame clonotypes and omits some of them. The sample holds 100,000 or so clones; more than 85% are singletons and the top ten take about a fifth. Source material: peripheral blood. The receptor was isolated from a human donor with acute or convalescent COVID-19. The donor label of this sample is uncertain. V gene TRBV19 combines with J gene TRBJ1-3, with 8 bases matching TRBD1. CDR3 loop: CASSPGTGGNTIYF. The CDR3 DNA follows: TGTGCCAGTAGTCCCGGGACAGGAGGAAACACCATATATTTT. Complete variable domain (other parts from reference TRBV19 and TRBJ1-3): DGGITQSPKYLFRKEGQNVTLSCEQNLNHDAMYWYRQDPGQGLRLIYYSQIVNDFQKGDIAEGYSVSREKKESFPLTVTSAQKNPTAFYLCASSPGTGGNTIYFGEGSWLTVV.